Listed below are T cell receptor beta chains from one sample, sequenced in a study of low-dose radiotherapy and immunotherapy resistance in tumors. Each CDR3 protein is one row after TCRdb ran MiXCR on the reads. The sample records around 60,000 distinct CDR3 sequences, about 23% being singletons. Source: PBMCs, taken after low-dose radiotherapy plus immunotherapy. The receptors originated from a male donor with prostate cancer. Both conserved end residues are trimmed from each CDR3.

j_call: TRBJ2-5
v_call: TRBV6-2/TRBV6-3
cdr3_aa: ASSRGLIQRGAETQY

j_call: TRBJ2-1
v_call: TRBV7-2
cdr3_aa: ASSLDSDGYNEQF

j_call: TRBJ2-5
v_call: TRBV6-2/TRBV6-3
cdr3_aa: ASSDRVGETQY

j_call: TRBJ1-1
v_call: TRBV6-2/TRBV6-3
cdr3_aa: ASSSPPGGTEAF

j_call: TRBJ1-6
v_call: TRBV23-1
cdr3_aa: ASSQSTARGNSPLH

j_call: TRBJ2-1
v_call: TRBV30
cdr3_aa: AWSEGRGEQF

j_call: TRBJ2-7
v_call: TRBV20-1
cdr3_aa: SARKTSGGTTRSYEQY

j_call: TRBJ1-1
v_call: TRBV19
cdr3_aa: ASRKKTTEAF

j_call: TRBJ2-3
v_call: TRBV5-1
cdr3_aa: ASSLYRGDTQY

j_call: TRBJ1-5
v_call: TRBV30
cdr3_aa: AWSQGTSDQPQH

j_call: TRBJ1-5
v_call: TRBV19
cdr3_aa: ASSAGTGGNQPQH

j_call: TRBJ2-5
v_call: TRBV15
cdr3_aa: ATSSGLAGGQETQY

j_call: TRBJ2-2
v_call: TRBV5-1
cdr3_aa: ASSFTGTGAGELFF

j_call: TRBJ2-3
v_call: TRBV5-3
cdr3_aa: ASSLYATGGTDTQY

j_call: TRBJ2-5
v_call: TRBV20-1
cdr3_aa: SARGLDQETQY

j_call: TRBJ2-3
v_call: TRBV7-2
cdr3_aa: ASRPQGSNSYTDTQY

j_call: TRBJ2-5
v_call: TRBV9
cdr3_aa: ASSVMDRKETQY

j_call: TRBJ1-1
v_call: TRBV30
cdr3_aa: AWSTLGTASTEAF

j_call: TRBJ1-1
v_call: TRBV19
cdr3_aa: ASSRDRNTEAF

j_call: TRBJ2-5
v_call: TRBV12-3/TRBV12-4
cdr3_aa: ASSFMYQETQY

j_call: TRBJ1-1
v_call: TRBV5-3
cdr3_aa: ASSLTLSTEAF

j_call: TRBJ1-2
v_call: TRBV10-3
cdr3_aa: AIRDTGGATGYT

j_call: TRBJ2-7
v_call: TRBV30
cdr3_aa: AWTREPVGAEQY

j_call: TRBJ2-2
v_call: TRBV5-5
cdr3_aa: ASRTGAAAFTGELF

j_call: TRBJ1-1
v_call: TRBV20-1
cdr3_aa: SAPPGGRVTEAF

j_call: TRBJ2-5
v_call: TRBV5-1
cdr3_aa: ASSQEIAGRANEQY

j_call: TRBJ1-1
v_call: TRBV10-3
cdr3_aa: ATGGAQDTEAF

j_call: TRBJ2-1
v_call: TRBV3-1
cdr3_aa: ASSQDILTYNEQF

j_call: TRBJ2-2
v_call: TRBV7-3
cdr3_aa: ASSLTPSEANTGELF

j_call: TRBJ2-1
v_call: TRBV5-1
cdr3_aa: ASSFDRGGIDEQF

j_call: TRBJ2-1
v_call: TRBV29-1
cdr3_aa: SVRTGSSSYNEQF

j_call: TRBJ2-7
v_call: TRBV6-6
cdr3_aa: ASRETGVSYEQY

j_call: TRBJ1-1
v_call: TRBV12-3/TRBV12-4
cdr3_aa: ASSFSGANTEAF